This paragraph covers one T cell receptor beta chain sequence. From RNA transcripts, TCR beta CDR3 regions were amplified. The study used the HTBI primer set for a first-round RT-PCR of the TCR CDR3. TCRdb ran MiXCR on the multiplex PCR reads and lists one entry per CDR3 protein. The profile shows over 700,000 distinct CDR3 sequences, around 20% of them singletons. The germline gives CDR1 DFQATT, CDR2 SNEGSKA (reference sequence). The CDR3 has 16 amino acids. V lost 3 bases and J lost 2; bases outside the gene matches: 7. This sample was included in a study of T cells in Graves' hyperthyroidism and ophthalmopathy.

The material sequenced was blood. The receptor comes from a woman between 45 and 60 years old with Graves' hyperthyroidism that later progressed to Graves' ophthalmopathy. The rearrangement uses TRBV20-1 and TRBJ2-2; 9 bases line up with TRBD2. The CDR3 sequence is CSASALTSGNTGELFF. The CDR3 nucleotides read TGCAGTGCTAGTGCCCTGACTAGCGGAAACACCGGGGAGCTGTTTTTT.